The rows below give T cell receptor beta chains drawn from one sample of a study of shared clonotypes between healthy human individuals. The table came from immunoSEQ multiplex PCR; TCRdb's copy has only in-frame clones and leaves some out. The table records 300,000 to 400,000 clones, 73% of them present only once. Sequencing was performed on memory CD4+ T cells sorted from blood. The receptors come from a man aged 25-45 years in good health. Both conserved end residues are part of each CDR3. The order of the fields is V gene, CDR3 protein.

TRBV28	CASSNTGSPYQETQYF
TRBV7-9	CASTSVGGEYYEQYF
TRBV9	CASSSRVAGGLYEQYF
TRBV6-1	CASSGQGLNYEQYF
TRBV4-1	CASSPQVGGEKLFF
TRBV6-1	CASSHGFSYEQYF
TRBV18	CASSRRDRGTGELFF
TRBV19	CASTGGNQETQYF
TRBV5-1	CASSPTPKTGPNEKLFF
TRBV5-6	CASRTAGRQTLYEQYF
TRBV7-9	CASSIQGSGTSMETQYF
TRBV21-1	CASSGLDRVCQPQHF
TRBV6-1	CASSPHSGRNEQFF
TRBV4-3	CASSQDLHYGYTF
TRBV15	CATSRERDVQHGYTF
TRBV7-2	CASSLYGSGLNQPQHF
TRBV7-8	CASRLAGSSNEQFF
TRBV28	CASSPYLITTNRSYEQYF
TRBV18	CASPVGFSVGPIPPDYEQYF
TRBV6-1	CASSEVRDQPQHF
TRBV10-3	CAISPQTTGVGYGYTF
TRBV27	CASSRAVQETQYF
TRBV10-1	CASSESGPTDEQYF
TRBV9	CASSVSRGSYNEQFF
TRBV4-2	CASSQGEGRGSNQPQHF
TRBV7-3	CDARQSNYGYTF
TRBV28	CASTATNQPQHF
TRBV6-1	CASSSRQSNEQFF
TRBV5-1	CASSLSGSPGELFF
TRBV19	CASSTQTSLGTQYF
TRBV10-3	CAISEGRRSNEKLFF
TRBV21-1	CASSHLCKWVTEAFF
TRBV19	CASSPRTVAGHEQFF
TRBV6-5	CASRAGRYNEQFF
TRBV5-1	CASSLRGENTGELFF
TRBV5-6	CASTGWTGGISFRETQYF
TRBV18	CASRDRGTEAFF
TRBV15	CATSDRRTGGAEQYF
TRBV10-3	CAIRWTSGNHNEQFF
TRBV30	CAWSLLADSTDTQYF
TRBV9	CASSARLAGTTGELFF